This is a list of T cell receptor beta chains from one sample in a study of somatic mutations in cytotoxic T cells in rheumatoid arthritis. Here immunoSEQ multiplex PCR was the method, and the copy in TCRdb shows in-frame clones only, minus some. The repertoire holds approximately 6,400 clones, 60% to 80% seen once, with less than 35% in the top ten. The source material was CD8+ T cells sorted from blood, sampled at a follow-up visit. Every receptor here comes from a woman in her 70s with rheumatoid arthritis. Both conserved end residues are part of each CDR3. D genes are given only for firm matches. Clone size is given for some rows only: seen once, a few or many times, or a class if the clone is expanded.

D gene	clone size	V gene	J gene	CDR3 DNA	CDR3 protein
NA	few	TRBV5-1	TRBJ1-2	TGCGCCAGCAGCTTGGCCGAGGGGGATGGCTACACCTTC	CASSLAEGDGYTF
TRBD2	NA	TRBV4-1	TRBJ2-3	TGCGCCAGCAGCCTAATAGCGGGACAATCTGTTACAGATACGCAGTATTTT	CASSLIAGQSVTDTQYF
NA	NA	TRBV9	TRBJ1-3	TGTGCCAGCAGCGTGTCCGGGGGGGCTCTGGACACCATATATTTT	CASSVSGGALDTIYF
TRBD1	medium-sized	TRBV6-1	TRBJ2-7	TGTGCCAGCACCGGGACAGGGCTCTACGAGCAGTACTTC	CASTGTGLYEQYF
NA	NA	TRBV18	TRBJ2-7	TGTGCCAGCTCACGGGAGACAGGCCACGAGCAGTACTTC	CASSRETGHEQYF
NA	few	TRBV27	TRBJ1-4	TGTGCCAGCAGTTTATCGCTCGGGGTCTACGAAAAACTGTTTTTT	CASSLSLGVYEKLFF
TRBD1	few	TRBV7-9	TRBJ1-1	TGTGCCAGCAGTAGGACAGGGCGAGCTTTCTTT	CASSRTGRAFF
TRBD1	NA	TRBV27	TRBJ1-5	TGTGCCAGCAGTTTATATCCCGCGGCAGGGGGCAGTCAGCCCCAGCATTTT	CASSLYPAAGGSQPQHF
NA	NA	TRBV5-4	TRBJ2-5	TGTGCCAGCAGCTTGGTGGCGGAACAAGAGACCCAGTACTTC	CASSLVAEQETQYF
NA	few	TRBV29-1	TRBJ1-2	TGCAGCGTCGCCGACAGCGAACTCTATGGCTACACCTTC	CSVADSELYGYTF
NA	NA	TRBV6-5	TRBJ2-5	TGTGCCAGCAGTTACAACAGGCTTGGGGAGACCCAGTACTTC	CASSYNRLGETQYF
NA	few	TRBV2	TRBJ2-7	TGTGCCAGTACCGCGGGCGCCTACGAGCAGTACTTC	CASTAGAYEQYF
NA	NA	TRBV14	TRBJ2-1	TGTGCCAGCAGCCAAGGTGGGGGGCGGGTTGGGAATGAGCAGTTCTTC	CASSQGGGRVGNEQFF
TRBD1	NA	TRBV11-2	TRBJ2-3	TGTGCCAGCAGCCGCGGGACAGGGGGAAGTATAGATACGCAGTATTTT	CASSRGTGGSIDTQYF
NA	NA	TRBV28	TRBJ1-3	TGTGCCAGCAACGAGGGGCGCGGGGGAAACACCATATATTTT	CASNEGRGGNTIYF
TRBD1	few	TRBV11-2	TRBJ2-1	TGTGCCAGCAGCTTAGAGTACAGGGGGCCTAATGAGCAGTTCTTC	CASSLEYRGPNEQFF
TRBD1	few	TRBV7-8	TRBJ1-5	TGTGCCAGCAGCTTAGAGGGGGCTAGCAATCAGCCCCAGCATTTT	CASSLEGASNQPQHF
NA	once	TRBV4-1	TRBJ2-7	TGCGCCAGCAGCTCCCAATCTGGCGAGCAGTACTTC	CASSSQSGEQYF
NA	NA	TRBV27	TRBJ2-7	TGTGCCAGCAGTTTATGGGGGAGAGACTACGAGCAGTACTTC	CASSLWGRDYEQYF
NA	NA	TRBV7-7	TRBJ2-1	TGTGCCAGCAGCCGGGCAGGGGTCAGCAATGAGCAGTTCTTC	CASSRAGVSNEQFF
TRBD1	once	TRBV5-5	TRBJ1-5	TGTGCCAGCGACTCAGGGGGATTAGGGCAGCCCCAGCATTTT	CASDSGGLGQPQHF
NA	NA	TRBV4-1	TRBJ2-3	TGCGCCAGCAGCCAAGATATCAGCACAGATACGCAGTATTTT	CASSQDISTDTQYF
NA	once	TRBV14	TRBJ2-7	TGTGCCAGCAGCCGCCTAGCGCGTGGTTACGAGCAGTACTTC	CASSRLARGYEQYF
NA	NA	TRBV2	TRBJ1-4	TGTGCCAGCAGCCGCGAGGGTGAAAAACTGTTTTTT	CASSREGEKLFF
NA	NA	TRBV2	TRBJ2-2	TGTGCCAGCACCCGGGAACCCGGGGAGCTGTTTTTT	CASTREPGELFF
NA	NA	TRBV2	TRBJ2-1	TGTGCCAGCAGTGGGGTACGGGGGCCCGAGGGCGATGAGCAGTTCTTC	CASSGVRGPEGDEQFF
NA	NA	TRBV27	TRBJ2-7	TGTGCCAGCAGTTTAGCCAGCAGGGCAGAGTACGAGCAGTACTTC	CASSLASRAEYEQYF
TRBD2	NA	TRBV14	TRBJ2-7	TGTGCCAGCAGCCATATTCTAGCGGGAGTTTACGAGCAGTACTTC	CASSHILAGVYEQYF
NA	NA	TRBV7-9	TRBJ1-1	TGTGCCAGCATATATGGGGCGGGGGACACTGAAGCTTTCTTT	CASIYGAGDTEAFF
NA	once	TRBV11-2	TRBJ2-2	TGTGCCAGCAGCTTAGGATTTTCCGGGGAGCTGTTTTTT	CASSLGFSGELFF
NA	NA	TRBV2	TRBJ1-1	TGTGCCAGCAGTGAGTTCGGCAGTTTGAACACTGAAGCTTTCTTT	CASSEFGSLNTEAFF
TRBD2	NA	TRBV9	TRBJ2-7	TGTGCCGGCAGCCTGGGGGGGGGTGACGAGCAGTACTTC	CAGSLGGGDEQYF
NA	NA	TRBV7-9	TRBJ1-2	TGTGCCAGCAGCTTAGCGCTGAGGGCTGGCTATGGCTACACCTTC	CASSLALRAGYGYTF
TRBD1	once	TRBV6-1	TRBJ1-5	TGTGCCAGCAGTGAGGTAGGACAGGGGCTAAATCAGCCCCAGCATTTT	CASSEVGQGLNQPQHF
NA	NA	TRBV9	TRBJ1-5	TGTGCCAGCGGGGCTGGGGGGTACCAGCCCCAGCATTTT	CASGAGGYQPQHF
NA	NA	TRBV28	TRBJ2-7	TGTGCCAGCAGTTACCAGGGTAGTTGGAGCGAGCAGTACTTC	CASSYQGSWSEQYF
NA	NA	TRBV19	TRBJ2-1	TGTGCCAGTAGTATAAATGGAGACAGCTACAATGAGCAGTTCTTC	CASSINGDSYNEQFF
NA	NA	TRBV4-1	TRBJ1-1	TGCGCCAGCAGCCATCACAGCCTGAACACTGAAGCTTTCTTT	CASSHHSLNTEAFF
NA	NA	TRBV6-1	TRBJ1-1	TGTGCCAGCAGTGAACAAGGAAGGGGTGACACTGAAGCTTTCTTT	CASSEQGRGDTEAFF
NA	NA	TRBV7-9	TRBJ1-4	TGTGCCAGCAGCGAGTTCCTCCTGGCTAATGAAAAACTGTTTTTT	CASSEFLLANEKLFF
TRBD2	NA	TRBV11-3	TRBJ2-1	TGTGCCAGCAGCACGTTACCGGGACTAGCGGGGGGCCGCTCCTACAATGAGCAGTTCTTC	CASSTLPGLAGGRSYNEQFF
NA	NA	TRBV5-1	TRBJ2-3	TGCGCCAGCAGCTTGGCCGGGTCCCCGGCAGATACGCAGTATTTT	CASSLAGSPADTQYF
NA	NA	TRBV7-9	TRBJ1-2	TGTGCCAGCTACAGGGCGCTCGATTATGGCTACACCTTC	CASYRALDYGYTF
NA	few	TRBV5-4	TRBJ1-3	TGTGCCAGCAGCCCGGACTCAGCTAGCACCGGAAACACCATATATTTT	CASSPDSASTGNTIYF
NA	once	TRBV27	TRBJ2-2	TGTGCCAGCAGTTTGGGAGCGGCCACCGGGGAGCTGTTTTTT	CASSLGAATGELFF
NA	NA	TRBV7-9	TRBJ1-4	TGTGCCAGCAGCCCTCAGGGAGAAACTAATGAAAAACTGTTTTTT	CASSPQGETNEKLFF
NA	NA	TRBV19	TRBJ1-5	TGTGCCAGTAATGGTGGGGGCAATCAGCCCCAGCATTTT	CASNGGGNQPQHF